The 9 T cell receptor beta chains listed next were all sequenced from one sample in a study of molecular identifiers for immune sequencing clone quantification. TCRdb itself ran the PCR reads through MiXCR, one entry per CDR3 protein. Altogether nearly 55,000 distinct CDR3 sequences are present, roughly 36% being singletons, with the ten largest covering 3.8%. Sequenced material: naive CD8+ T cells from blood, with Jurkat cell RNA spiked in. This sample's subset: FACS-sorted CD8+CD4-CCR7+CD45RA+ naive T cells. The receptors originated from a human donor in good health. Some libraries in this study had Jurkat cell RNA spiked in.

This clonotype was counted many times. Written as DNA, the CDR3 is TGTGCCATGGCGGGGGACTACGAGCAGTACTTC. Translated: CAMAGDYEQYF. The gene calls are TRBV2 and TRBJ2-7; 7 bases fit TRBD2. The CDR3 has 11 amino acids. CDR1 and CDR2 (germline): SNHLY, FYNNEI. V was clipped by 10 bases and J by 3 bases; unmatched bases: 3.

Concerning this clonotype itself: The junction does not match germline at one end; this may be a read error. This chain joins TRBV27 and TRBJ2-2, with D tentatively TRBD2 (5 bases). The CDR3 totals 13 residues. Germline CDR1 reads MNHEY; CDR2 reads SMNVEV (reference sequence). CDR3 coding DNA: TGTGCCAGCAGTTTGGTGGGCACCGGGGATCTGTTTTTT. Translating gives CASSLVGTGDLFF.

This chain joins TRBV7-9 and TRBJ2-3; D perhaps matches TRBD2 (5 bases). Trimming removed 7 bases at V and 14 bases at J, with 19 bases between. This CDR3 region has 12 residues. Germline V gene sequence: CDR1 SEHNR, CDR2 FQNEAQ (reference sequence). For the CDR3, the DNA is TGTGCCAGCATGGAGAGGGCTAGCTCCGTGTATTTT. Translation: CASMERASSVYF.

There are a few counts of this clonotype. V is TRBV19 and J is TRBJ2-1, with no clear D. The germline V and J ends were trimmed by 4 bases and 0 bases, with 10 bases remaining between them. The germline V gene encodes CDR1 LNHDA and CDR2 SQIVND (reference sequence). The CDR3 sequence is 15 residues long. In DNA, the CDR3 is TGTGCCAGTAGTACCAGCCCGAGCTCCTACAATGAGCAGTTCTTC. The encoded protein is CASSTSPSSYNEQFF.

This clonotype was seen repeatedly, ten times or more. J is TRBJ2-5 and V is TRBV13; D gene unclear. CDR1 PRHDT and CDR2 FYEKMQ come from the germline V gene (reference sequence). There are 14 residues in the CDR3. V was clipped by 5 bases and J by 2 bases, with 12 bases between them. CDR3 sequence (DNA): TGTGCCAGCAGCCAGCGCCACCCACAAGAGACCCAGTACTTC. Encoded protein: CASSQRHPQETQYF.

This clonotype came up a few times. V and J are TRBV28 and TRBJ1-4; D unresolved. V shed 3 bases and J shed 8 bases, with 16 bases lying between them. Germline V lookup: CDR1 MDHEN, CDR2 SYDVKM. This CDR3 comprises 15 residues. Here the CDR3 reads CASSFGLGELEKLFF. DNA of the CDR3: TGTGCCAGCAGTTTCGGTCTGGGAGAGTTAGAAAAACTGTTTTTT.

In regard to this clonotype: This could be a read error, since a much larger clone is one nucleotide away. The rearrangement joins TRBV2 to TRBJ2-1; D is unresolved. CDR1 and CDR2 from the germline V gene are SNHLY and FYNNEI. Trimming stripped 4 bases from V and 5 bases from J, with 3 bases between. The CDR3 loop spans 11 amino acids. CDR3 amino acids: CASSGHNEQFF. In DNA, the CDR3 is TGTGCCAGCAGTGGGCACAATGAGCAGTTCTTC. The complete variable domain, with remaining parts taken from reference TRBV2 and TRBJ2-1, reads EPEVTQTPSHQVTQMGQEVILRCVPISNHLYFYWYRQILGQKVEFLVSFYNNEISEKSEIFDDQFSVERPDGSNFTLKIRSTKLEDSAMYFCASSGHNEQFFGPGTRLTVL.

Only one count was recorded for this clonotype. One junction end disagrees with the germline gene, perhaps due to a read error. CDR3 sequence: CASSWGLAGDSEQIF. CDR3 coding DNA: TGTGCCAGCAGCTGGGGACTAGCGGGAGACTCTGAGCAGATCTTC. J is TRBJ2-1 and V is TRBV7-9, with TRBD2 matching over 14 bases. Germline V gives CDR1 SEHNR, CDR2 FQNEAQ (reference sequence). CDR3 length equals 15 residues.

The V and J genes are TRBV14 and TRBJ2-2, with 8 nucleotides matching TRBD1. With 4 bases clipped from V and 5 bases from J, the junction kept 9 bases outside the gene matches. Germline V gives CDR1 SGHDN, CDR2 FVKESK. The CDR3 spans 16 residues. The CDR3 region has the DNA TGTGCCAGCAGCCCCTGGGACAGGTTCGGGACCGGGGAGCTGTTTTTT. It yields the protein CASSPWDRFGTGELFF.